There are a few counts of the clone carrying this T cell receptor (beta chain). This specimen comes from a study of regulatory T cells in long-lasting Graves disease. The time point here: newly diagnosed GD, antithyroid drugs for less than 3 months. The TCR library was made from RNA that had been extracted from PBMCs in TRIzol. For TCR beta, libraries came from iRepertoire HTBI primers and Arm-PCR of CDR3 regions. MiXCR was run by TCRdb on the multiplex PCR reads, yielding one entry per CDR3 protein. The sample lists just over 600,000 distinct CDR3 sequences; roughly 15% were seen once. The sample also formed part of further work on T cells in Graves' hyperthyroidism and ophthalmopathy.

The receptor's source is a woman aged 25-40 years with Graves disease. This sample comprised peripheral blood mononuclear cells (PBMCs), obtained at new diagnosis, from a patient treated with antithyroid drugs.

The CDR3 protein is CATSDTIRSSQGNEQFF. The CDR3 bases are TGTGCCACCAGTGATACGATCCGGAGTTCCCAAGGGAATGAGCAGTTCTTC. The V gene is TRBV24-1, the J gene TRBJ2-1; D remains ambiguous. Deletions cut 3 bases from V and 7 bases from J, with 21 bases between. The CDR3 sequence is 17 residues long. Germline V gives CDR1 KGHDR, CDR2 SFDVKD.